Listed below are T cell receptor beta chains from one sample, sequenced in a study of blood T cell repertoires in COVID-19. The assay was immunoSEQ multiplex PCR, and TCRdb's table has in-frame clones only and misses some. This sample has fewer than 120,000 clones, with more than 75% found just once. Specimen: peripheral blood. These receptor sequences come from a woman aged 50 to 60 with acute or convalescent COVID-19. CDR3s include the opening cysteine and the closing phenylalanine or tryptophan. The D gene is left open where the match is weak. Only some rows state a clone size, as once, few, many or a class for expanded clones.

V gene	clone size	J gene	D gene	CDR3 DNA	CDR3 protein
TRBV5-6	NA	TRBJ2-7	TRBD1	TGTGCCAGCAGCAGACAGGGACAAGGCTACGAGCAGTACTTC	CASSRQGQGYEQYF
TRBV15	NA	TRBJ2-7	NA	TGTGCCACCAGCAGAGAGAACGGGGGCTACGAGCAGTACTTC	CATSRENGGYEQYF
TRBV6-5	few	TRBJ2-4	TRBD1	TGTGCCAGCAGCAAAAATGGACAGGGTAAAAACATTCAGTACTTC	CASSKNGQGKNIQYF
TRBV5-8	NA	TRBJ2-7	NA	TGTGCCAGCAGCCGTATTAGGGGGCCGGGGGTAGTCGAGCAGTACTTC	CASSRIRGPGVVEQYF
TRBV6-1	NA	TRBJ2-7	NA	TGTGCCAGCAGTGAAGAGGAAGAGGGCTCCTACGAGCAGTACTTC	CASSEEEEGSYEQYF
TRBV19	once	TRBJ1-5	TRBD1	TGTGCCAGTAAGGTGGACAGGCAAAGTAGCAATCAGCCCCAGCATTTT	CASKVDRQSSNQPQHF
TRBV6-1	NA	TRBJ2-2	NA	TGTGCCAGCAGTGAAGGTGACAGAGTTGGGACCGGGGAGCTGTTTTTT	CASSEGDRVGTGELFF
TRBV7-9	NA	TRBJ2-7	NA	TGTGCCAGCAGCCTCTTCGACGAGCAGTACTTC	CASSLFDEQYF
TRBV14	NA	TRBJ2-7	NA	TGTGCCAGCAGCCCCAGTCCTTGGGGTGGACAACCCTACGAGCAGTACTTC	CASSPSPWGGQPYEQYF
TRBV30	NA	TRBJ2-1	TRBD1	TGTGCCTGTAGAGGGACAGGGGACGATGAGCAGTTCTTC	CACRGTGDDEQFF
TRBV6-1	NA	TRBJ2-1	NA	TGTGCCAGCAGTGATGTCCTCTCCTACAATGAGCAGTTCTTC	CASSDVLSYNEQFF
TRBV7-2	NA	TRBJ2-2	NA	TGTGCCAGCGGGGAGTACGGCGGGGAGCTGTTTTTT	CASGEYGGELFF